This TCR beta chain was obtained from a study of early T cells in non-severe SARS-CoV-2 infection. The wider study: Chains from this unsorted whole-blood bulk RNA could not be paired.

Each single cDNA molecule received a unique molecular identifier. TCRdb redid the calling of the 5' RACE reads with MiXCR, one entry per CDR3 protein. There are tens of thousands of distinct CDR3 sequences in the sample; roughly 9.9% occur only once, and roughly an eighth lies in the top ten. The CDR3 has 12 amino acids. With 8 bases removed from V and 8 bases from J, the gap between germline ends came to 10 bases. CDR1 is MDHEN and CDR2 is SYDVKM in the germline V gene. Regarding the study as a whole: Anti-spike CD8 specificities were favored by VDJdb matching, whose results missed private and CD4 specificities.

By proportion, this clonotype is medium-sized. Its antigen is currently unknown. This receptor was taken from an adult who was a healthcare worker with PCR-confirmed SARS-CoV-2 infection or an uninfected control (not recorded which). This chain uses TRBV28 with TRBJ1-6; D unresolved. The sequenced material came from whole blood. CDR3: CASGGIDSPLHF. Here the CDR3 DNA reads TGTGCCAGCGGCGGAATAGATTCACCCCTCCACTTT.